This T cell receptor (beta chain) was identified in a study of blood T cell repertoires in COVID-19. Study in general: COVID-19 samples from acute and convalescent phases originated in the United States, Italy and Spain. Nucleic acid was either cDNA or gDNA, and it came from T cells, B-cell-depleted T cells, or PBMCs.

Original processing methods: Reference gene primer amplification yielded estimated nucleated cell counts. Assay: immunoSEQ multiplex PCR; the TCRdb copy retains only in-frame clones and omits some. D and trimming come from the DNA, and the V and J calls and clone size come from that table. There are about 670,000 clones in the sample; approximately 90% occur only once, and roughly 0.25% lies in the top ten. CDR1 and CDR2 from the germline V gene are ENHRY and SYGVKD. Trimming cost V 9 bases and J 4 bases; bases outside gene matches: 9. The CDR3 sequence is 14 residues long. Sequencing was performed on peripheral blood. The sequence was collected from a woman aged 18-29 years with acute or convalescent COVID-19. The rearrangement links TRBV10-3 to TRBJ1-2; 9 nucleotides agree with TRBD1. CDR3 DNA sequence: TGTGCCATAACCATGGGACAGGGACTCTATGGCTACACCTTC. It translates to CAITMGQGLYGYTF.